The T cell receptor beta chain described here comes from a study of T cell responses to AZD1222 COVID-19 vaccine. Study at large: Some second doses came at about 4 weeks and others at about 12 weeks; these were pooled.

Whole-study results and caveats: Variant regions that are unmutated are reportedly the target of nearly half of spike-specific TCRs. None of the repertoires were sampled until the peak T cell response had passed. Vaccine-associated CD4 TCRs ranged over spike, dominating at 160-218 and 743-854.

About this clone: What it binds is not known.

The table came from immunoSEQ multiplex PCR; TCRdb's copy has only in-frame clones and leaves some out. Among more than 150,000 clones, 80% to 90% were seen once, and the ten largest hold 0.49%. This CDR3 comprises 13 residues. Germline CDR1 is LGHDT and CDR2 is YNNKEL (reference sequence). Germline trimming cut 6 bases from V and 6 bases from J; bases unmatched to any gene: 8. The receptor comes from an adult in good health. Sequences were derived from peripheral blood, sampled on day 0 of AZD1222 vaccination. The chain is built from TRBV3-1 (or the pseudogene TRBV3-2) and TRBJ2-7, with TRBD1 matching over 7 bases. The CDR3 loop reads CASSHDRVREQYF. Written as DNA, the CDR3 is TGTGCCAGCAGTCACGACAGGGTCCGCGAGCAGTACTTC.